A single sample gave rise to the 14 T cell receptor beta chains below, sequenced in a study of cytomegalovirus exposure and HLA in healthy donors. The PCR had 60 Vbeta and 13 Jbeta primers. Libraries were prepared by immunoSEQ multiplex PCR; TCRdb keeps only in-frame clonotypes and omits some of them. The profile shows over 120,000 clones, 78% of them singletons. The sample comprised PBMCs. The receptor set was obtained from a woman aged 18-29 years in good health and CMV-seropositive.

The rearrangement uses TRBV4-2 and TRBJ1-5, with D possibly matching TRBD1 (5 bases). Between the trimmed V and J ends, which lost 3 bases and 3 bases, there was a span of 12 bases. In germline, CDR1 is LGHNA, CDR2 YNFKEQ. The CDR3 spans 15 residues. This chain's CDR3 is CASSQDQGNNQPQHF. In DNA, the CDR3 is TGTGCCAGCAGCCAGGATCAGGGCAACAATCAGCCCCAGCATTTT.

CDR3 sequence (DNA): TGCGCCAGCAGCTCGGGACTAGCGGGGGGGCGGAACACCGGGGAGCTGTTTTTT. It translates to CASSSGLAGGRNTGELFF. The chain is built from TRBV5-1 and TRBJ2-2, with 16 nucleotides matching TRBD2. The CDR3 totals 18 residues. J was trimmed by 1 base and V by 3 bases; bases with no gene match: 3. Germline CDR1 is SGHRS and CDR2 is YFSETQ.

This clone appeared a few times. The rearrangement uses TRBV25-1 and TRBJ2-2, with unresolved D. The CDR3 loop spans 13 amino acids. CDR1 and CDR2 from the germline V gene are MGHDK and SYGVNS. V gave up 1 base and J gave up 6 bases, with 6 bases separating them. The CDR3 nucleotides are TGTGCCAGCAGTGAATCGTCCCCCGGGGAGCTGTTTTTT. Translated, it gives CASSESSPGELFF.

The chain's CDR3 is CASSKGQGETQYF. As DNA, the CDR3 is TGTGCCAGCAGCAAGGGACAGGGAGAGACCCAGTACTTC. This sequence joins TRBV5-4 and TRBJ2-5; the match to TRBD1 covers 9 bases. J gave up 4 bases and V 4 bases, and 2 bases lay outside the gene matches. The germline CDR1 and CDR2 sequences are SGHNT and YYREEE (reference sequence). CDR3 length: 13 residues. The variable domain in full, completed from reference TRBV5-4 and TRBJ2-5, reads ETGVTQSPTHLIKTRGQQVTLRCSSQSGHNTVSWYQQALGQGPQFIFQYYREEENGRGNFPPRFSGLQFPNYSSELNVNALELDDSALYLCASSKGQGETQYFGPGTRLLVL.

The CDR3 DNA reads as TGTGCCAGCACCGAGGCGGGGGGAGGATATGGCTACACCTTC. Translation: CASTEAGGGYGYTF. This chain joins TRBV6-1 and TRBJ1-2; perhaps TRBD1 as D (5 bases). With 7 bases removed from V and 5 bases from J, the gap between germline ends came to 17 bases. The CDR3 consists of 14 residues. CDR1 and CDR2 from the germline V gene are MNHNS and SASEGT.

The chain links TRBV27 to TRBJ1-2; possibly TRBD1 for D (6 bases). Trimming cost V 5 bases and J 6 bases, with 19 bases left between them. This CDR3 comprises 15 residues. The germline V gene encodes CDR1 MNHEY and CDR2 SMNVEV (reference sequence). The CDR3 DNA sequence: TGTGCCAGCAGTCCCCATGGTACAGGGACAAATGGCTACACCTTC. Translating gives CASSPHGTGTNGYTF.

V and J are TRBV6-6 and TRBJ2-2; D ambiguous. Germline V gene data show CDR1 as MNHNY and CDR2 as SVGAGI (reference sequence). CDR3 length: 13 amino acids. V was clipped by 8 bases and J by 7 bases, with 14 bases between them. The CDR3 nucleotides read TGTGCCAGCGATTTGGAGAAAGGCGGGGAGCTGTTTTTT. Translation gives CASDLEKGGELFF.

This sequence joins TRBV30 and TRBJ1-6; D gene unclear. There are 15 residues in the CDR3. Germline assignment: CDR1 GTSNPN and CDR2 SVGIG (reference sequence). Trimming cost V 0 bases and J 4 bases, with 10 bases left between them. The chain's CDR3 is CAWSVGVGYNSPLHF. CDR3 in DNA: TGTGCCTGGAGTGTCGGGGTGGGTTATAATTCACCCCTCCACTTT.

The J gene is TRBJ2-7, the V gene TRBV4-1; the D is unclear. Trimming shortened V by 1 base and J by 4 bases, and 14 bases separated the two germline ends. This CDR3 comprises 15 residues. Germline CDR1 MGHRA, CDR2 YSYEKL. CDR3 amino acids: CASSQALGVGYEQYF. DNA for the CDR3: TGCGCCAGCAGCCAAGCCTTAGGAGTAGGTTACGAGCAGTACTTC.

This chain links TRBV10-3 with TRBJ1-2; the D is unclear. The CDR3 runs 14 residues. Trimming pared 10 bases from V and 1 base from J, leaving 16 bases between. Per the germline V gene, CDR1 is ENHRY and CDR2 is SYGVKD. The CDR3 nucleotides read TGTGCCACCGCCCGAGAGAGGTATAACTATGGCTACACCTTC. Its translation: CATARERYNYGYTF.

The chain has TRBV5-1 and TRBJ2-5; D perhaps matches TRBD1 (6 bases). The germline gives CDR1 SGHRS, CDR2 YFSETQ. The ends were cut back, 0 bases at V and 4 bases at J, with 13 bases in the middle. This CDR3 has 15 residues. CDR3 in amino acids: CASSLGGQTSETQYF. The CDR3 region has the DNA TGCGCCAGCAGCTTGGGAGGACAGACCTCAGAGACCCAGTACTTC.

This chain uses TRBV7-6 with TRBJ2-5, with 12 bases that match TRBD2. Trimming cost V 5 bases and J 1 base; bases outside gene matches: 5. Germline CDR1 reads SGHVS; CDR2 reads FNYEAQ. The CDR3 has 16 residues. CDR3 in DNA: TGTGCCAGCAGCCCCACGACTAGCGGGGGCCAAGAGACCCAGTACTTC. Amino acid sequence: CASSPTTSGGQETQYF.

The chain is built from TRBV7-9 and TRBJ1-1; tentatively, D is TRBD1 (6 bases). This CDR3 spans 13 amino acids. Germline-derived CDR1 and CDR2 are SEHNR and FQNEAQ (reference sequence). Deletions cut 5 bases from V and 1 base from J, with 8 bases between. The CDR3 here is CASSTGQNTEAFF. CDR3 coding DNA: TGTGCCAGCAGCACGGGACAGAACACTGAAGCTTTCTTT.

This chain uses TRBV16 with TRBJ1-5, with D perhaps TRBD1 (5 bases). This CDR3 region has 15 residues. The V gene lost 0 bases and the J gene lost 7 bases, with 13 bases spanning the gap. Germline-derived CDR1 and CDR2 are KGHSY and FQNENV. The CDR3 region is CASSQSPREGQPQHF. The CDR3 DNA reads as TGTGCCAGCAGCCAATCCCCCAGGGAAGGACAGCCCCAGCATTTT. The full variable domain, with the rest looked up from reference TRBV16 and TRBJ1-5, is GEEVAQTPKHLVRGEGQKAKLYCAPIKGHSYVFWYQQVLKNEFKFLISFQNENVFDETGMPKERFSAKCLPNSPCSLEIQATKLEDSAVYFCASSQSPREGQPQHFGDGTRLSIL.